These 4 T cell receptor beta chains were all obtained from the same sample, sequenced in a study of CD8+ T cells in alopecia areata. Described treatment: oral pan-JAK inhibitor, 5-10 mg twice daily. Extraction and reverse transcription of RNA yielded cDNA as the sequencing template. Sequencing used immunoSEQ multiplex PCR; TCRdb keeps in-frame clones, though not all of them. Seen here are over 120,000 clones, 45% to 60% observed once, and the top ten hold less than 20%. The input for sequencing was CD8+ T cells sorted from blood, taken at week 4, from a patient treated with tofacitinib. These receptors originate from a human donor with alopecia areata.

The genes are TRBV4-1 and TRBJ1-6, with TRBD1 matching over 7 bases. The length of the CDR3 is 16 residues. V lost 5 bases and J lost 2; bases outside the gene matches: 6. Germline V CDR1 and CDR2: MGHRA, YSYEKL. The DNA of the CDR3 is TGCGCCAGCAGCAAGGGACAGACCACCTATAATTCACCCCTCCACTTT. It specifies CASSKGQTTYNSPLHF.

The V and J genes are TRBV5-1 and TRBJ2-7; TRBD2 might be the D (6 bases). The CDR3 has 14 amino acids. V gave up 4 bases and J gave up 2 bases, with 13 bases separating them. Germline values: CDR1 SGHRS, CDR2 YFSETQ. The CDR3 region has the DNA TGCGCCAGCAGCACCATCGGCGGGACCTACGAGCAGTACTTC. Protein sequence: CASSTIGGTYEQYF.

A few counts support this clone. The V call is TRBV6-6, the J call TRBJ2-1; 7 positions agree with TRBD2. CDR3 size: 12 residues. V lost 2 bases to trimming and J lost 10 bases; unmatched junction nucleotides: 2. In germline, CDR1 is MNHNY, CDR2 SVGAGI (reference sequence). This CDR3 is CASSYVGGEQFF. The CDR3 DNA follows: TGTGCCAGCAGTTACGTGGGGGGGGAGCAGTTCTTC.

In the case of this clone: Other DNA sequences in this sample translate to the same CDR3. The genes are TRBV5-4 and TRBJ2-5, with D perhaps TRBD2 (5 bases). Trimming stripped 0 bases from V and 3 bases from J, with 6 bases between. Germline CDR1 and CDR2: SGHNT and YYREEE (reference sequence). The CDR3 contains 13 residues. The CDR3 reads CASSLDGEETQYF. The CDR3 DNA follows: TGTGCCAGCAGCTTGGACGGGGAAGAGACCCAGTACTTC.